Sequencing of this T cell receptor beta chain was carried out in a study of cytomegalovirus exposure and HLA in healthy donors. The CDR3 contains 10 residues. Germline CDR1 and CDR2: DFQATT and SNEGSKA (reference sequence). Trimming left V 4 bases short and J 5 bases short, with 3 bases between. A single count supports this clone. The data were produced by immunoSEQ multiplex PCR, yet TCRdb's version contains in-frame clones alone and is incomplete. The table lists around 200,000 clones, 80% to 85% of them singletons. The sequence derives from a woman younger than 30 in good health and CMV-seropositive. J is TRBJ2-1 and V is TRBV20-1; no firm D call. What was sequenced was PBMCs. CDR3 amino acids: CSATDNEQFF. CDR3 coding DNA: TGCAGTGCTACCGACAATGAGCAGTTCTTC.